The T cell receptor beta chain described here comes from a study of control samples from healthy donors and cancer patients. This CDR3 has 12 residues. V shed 7 bases and J shed 8 bases, with 17 bases lying between them. Per the germline V gene, CDR1 is SQVTM and CDR2 is ANQGSEA. Libraries were prepared by immunoSEQ multiplex PCR; TCRdb keeps only in-frame clonotypes and omits some of them. The sample includes about 98,000 clones, around 80% of them seen just once. The material sequenced was blood. The receptor's source is a woman in her 30s in good health. This sequence joins TRBV29-1 and TRBJ1-2; a possible D gene is TRBD1 (6 bases). CDR3 DNA: TGCAGCGCCACAGGGAGAGGGCTGGGCTACACCTTC. Amino acids: CSATGRGLGYTF.